A single sample gave rise to the 10 T cell receptor beta chains below, sequenced in a study of CD8 T cells in ankylosing spondylitis. TCRdb independently ran MiXCR on the 5' RACE reads; one entry per CDR3 protein. The sample comprises tens of thousands of distinct CDR3 sequences, 25% to 35% of which are singletons, and roughly 60% rests with the top ten. Specimen: blood, either unsorted or a sorted T cell fraction (not recorded which). The receptors were gathered from a male donor with ankylosing spondylitis or in good health (not recorded which).

The CDR3 DNA sequence: TGTGCCAGCTCTACCAGCATGTTTAGCGGGACCGATACGCAGTATTTT. Protein: CASSTSMFSGTDTQYF. This chain connects TRBV18 to TRBJ2-3; TRBD2 matches 8 bases. The CDR3 is made up of 16 amino acids. From germline, CDR1 is KGHSH and CDR2 LQKENI. V lost 6 bases, J lost 6 bases, and 14 bases stayed unmatched.

This clonotype occurred a few times. The chain uses TRBV12-3 or TRBV12-4 and TRBJ2-3; TRBD1 matches 11 bases. The length of the CDR3 is 14 residues. The V and J ends lost 4 bases and 8 bases, in that order; junction bases with no gene match: 5. CDR3 in DNA: TGTGCCAGCAGTTCCGGACAGGGGGCGAGTACGCAGTATTTT. Translated: CASSSGQGASTQYF.

This clonotype has only a few counts. The chain employs TRBV6-1 and TRBJ1-2; 7 bases match TRBD1. This CDR3 has 16 amino acids. V lost 1 base, J lost 2 bases, and 7 bases stayed unmatched. The germline V gene encodes CDR1 MNHNS and CDR2 SASEGT. CDR3 loop: CASSEVRGGGNYGYTF. The CDR3 DNA reads TGTGCCAGCAGTGAAGTTCGAGGGGGCGGAAACTATGGCTACACCTTC.

This sequence joins TRBV5-1 and TRBJ2-1, with D possibly TRBD1 on 6 matching bases. The germline V gene has CDR1 SGHRS and CDR2 YFSETQ. Trimming pared 0 bases from V and 2 bases from J, leaving 9 bases between. CDR3 size: 15 residues. The CDR3 nucleotides are TGCGCCAGCAGCTTGGAGGGGACAACCTACAATGAGCAGTTCTTC. Its translation is CASSLEGTTYNEQFF.

The chain links TRBV5-1 to TRBJ2-3, with D possibly being TRBD1 (5 bases). Trimming took 2 bases from V and 5 from J, leaving 15 bases between them. Germline V gene sequence: CDR1 SGHRS, CDR2 YFSETQ. The CDR3 extends over 15 amino acids. CDR3 residues: CASSFSKGSGDTQYF. CDR3 DNA: TGCGCCAGCAGCTTTAGCAAGGGGTCGGGAGATACGCAGTATTTT.

This clonotype has more than one count but fewer than ten. The genes are TRBV28 and TRBJ2-7; D unresolved. The germline V and J ends were trimmed by 4 bases and 2 bases, with 18 bases remaining between them. This CDR3 has 16 residues. From germline, CDR1 is MDHEN and CDR2 SYDVKM. The CDR3 DNA follows: TGTGCCAGCAGTTCCGTCGAGTCTGCTGGAACCTACGAGCAGTACGTC. Translated, it gives CASSSVESAGTYEQYV.

The chain combines TRBV27 with TRBJ2-1; 13 nucleotides line up with TRBD2. The CDR3 contains 14 residues. Germline V gives CDR1 MNHEY, CDR2 SMNVEV (reference sequence). The V gene end was trimmed by 6 bases and the J gene end by 7 bases; junction bases not matched to a gene: 3. CDR3 amino acids: CASSRGLAGNEQFF. Written as DNA, the CDR3 is TGTGCCAGCAGCCGGGGACTAGCGGGGAATGAGCAGTTCTTC.

This clonotype was observed a handful of times. The chain couples TRBV20-1 to TRBJ1-6; D is perhaps TRBD1 (6 bases). Germline loops: CDR1 DFQATT, CDR2 SNEGSKA (reference sequence). V lost 6 bases and J lost 0, with 12 bases in between. This CDR3 is 15 amino acids long. CDR3 amino acids: CSARQDNSYNSPLHF. DNA of the CDR3: TGCAGTGCCAGACAGGACAACTCCTATAATTCACCCCTCCACTTT.

V usage is TRBV21-1 and J usage is TRBJ2-7; whether TRBD1, the table's D call, matches the DNA was not checked. TRBV21-1 is termed a pseudogene. The CDR3 has 13 amino acids. CDR3 protein: CASSHREPYEQYV. DNA for the CDR3: TGTGCCAGCAGCCACAGGGAACCCTACGAGCAGTACGTC.

CDR3: CASSLPAGGVLGYNEQFF. The DNA of the CDR3 is TGTGCCAGCAGCTTGCCAGCGGGAGGGGTCCTGGGCTACAATGAGCAGTTCTTC. V is TRBV5-4 and J is TRBJ2-1; 10 bases are a match to TRBD2. CDR1 and CDR2 (germline): SGHNT, YYREEE (reference sequence). This CDR3 comprises 18 residues. Unmatched junction bases numbered 10, after V lost 1 base and J lost 3 bases.